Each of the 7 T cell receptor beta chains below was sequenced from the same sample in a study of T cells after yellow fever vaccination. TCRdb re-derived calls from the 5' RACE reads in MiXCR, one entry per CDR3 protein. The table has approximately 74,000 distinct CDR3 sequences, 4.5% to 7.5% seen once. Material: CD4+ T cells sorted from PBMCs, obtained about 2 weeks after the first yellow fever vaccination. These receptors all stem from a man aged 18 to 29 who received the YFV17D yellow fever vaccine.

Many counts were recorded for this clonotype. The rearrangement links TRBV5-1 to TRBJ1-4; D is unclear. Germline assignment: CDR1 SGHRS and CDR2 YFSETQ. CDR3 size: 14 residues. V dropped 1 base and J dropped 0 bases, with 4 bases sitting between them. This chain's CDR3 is CASSLSTTNEKLFF. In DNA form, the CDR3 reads TGCGCCAGCAGCTTGAGTACAACTAATGAAAAACTGTTTTTT.

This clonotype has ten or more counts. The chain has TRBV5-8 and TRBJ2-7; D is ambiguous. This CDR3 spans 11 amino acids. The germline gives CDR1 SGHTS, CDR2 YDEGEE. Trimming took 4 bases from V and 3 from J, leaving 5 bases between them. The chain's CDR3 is CASSPYYEQYV. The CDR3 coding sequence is TGTGCCAGCAGCCCGTACTACGAGCAGTACGTC.

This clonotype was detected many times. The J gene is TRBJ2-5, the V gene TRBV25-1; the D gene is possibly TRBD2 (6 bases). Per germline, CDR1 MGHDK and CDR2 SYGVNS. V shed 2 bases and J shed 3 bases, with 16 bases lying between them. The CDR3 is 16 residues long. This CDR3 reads CASSERLGGREETQYF. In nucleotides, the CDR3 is TGTGCCAGCAGTGAACGACTAGGAGGCCGGGAAGAGACCCAGTACTTC.

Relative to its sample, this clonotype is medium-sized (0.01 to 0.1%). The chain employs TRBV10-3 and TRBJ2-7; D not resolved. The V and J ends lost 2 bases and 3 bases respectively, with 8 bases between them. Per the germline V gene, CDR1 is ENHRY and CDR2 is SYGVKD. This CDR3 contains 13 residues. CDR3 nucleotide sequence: TGTGCCATCAGTGAGGGTTACAACTACGAGCAGTACGTC. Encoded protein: CAISEGYNYEQYV.

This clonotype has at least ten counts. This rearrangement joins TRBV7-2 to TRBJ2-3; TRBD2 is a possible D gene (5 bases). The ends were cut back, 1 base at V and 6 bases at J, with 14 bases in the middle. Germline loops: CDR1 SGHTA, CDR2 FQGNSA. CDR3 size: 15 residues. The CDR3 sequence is CASSLGPIPGDTQYF. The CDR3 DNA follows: TGTGCCAGCAGCTTAGGCCCAATCCCGGGGGATACGCAGTATTTT.

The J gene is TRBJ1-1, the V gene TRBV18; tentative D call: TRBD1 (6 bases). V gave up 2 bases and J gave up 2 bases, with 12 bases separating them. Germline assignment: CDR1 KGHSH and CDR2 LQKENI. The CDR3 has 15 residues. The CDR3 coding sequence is TGTGCCAGCTCACCAATATCAGGGGCAAACACTGAAGCTTTCTTT. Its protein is CASSPISGANTEAFF. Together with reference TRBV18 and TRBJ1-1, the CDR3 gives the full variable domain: NAGVMQNPRHLVRRRGQEARLRCSPMKGHSHVYWYRQLPEEGLKFMVYLQKENIIDESGMPKERFSAEFPKEGPSILRIQQVVRGDSAAYFCASSPISGANTEAFFGQGTRLTVV.

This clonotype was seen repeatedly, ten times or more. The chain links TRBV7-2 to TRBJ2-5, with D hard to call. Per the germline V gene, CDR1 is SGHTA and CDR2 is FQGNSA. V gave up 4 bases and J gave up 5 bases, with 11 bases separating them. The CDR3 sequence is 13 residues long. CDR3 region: CASSSSPSETQYF. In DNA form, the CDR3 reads TGTGCCAGCAGCTCCTCCCCCTCGGAGACCCAGTACTTC.